This T cell receptor beta chain emerged from a study of regulatory T cells in long-lasting Graves disease. According to the study, TCR beta libraries were built with iRepertoire HTBI primers and CDR3-region Arm-PCR. Original processing notes: Samples collectively showed 62 TRBV and roughly 15 TRBJ segments. TCRdb ran MiXCR on the multiplex PCR reads and lists one entry per CDR3 protein. In this record, the V and J calls reflect TCRdb's handling and not the investigators' own analysis. The sample shows approximately 470,000 distinct CDR3 sequences, about a sixth of them seen only once. The time point denotes: newly diagnosed GD, antithyroid drugs for less than 3 months. RNA from PBMCs was the source of the TCR library. This clonotype showed up just a few times. Its antigen is unknown. Study-level findings and limits: Persistent disease was associated with favored TRBV28 usage and with favored use of TRBJ1-2 and TRBJ2-5.

Germline values: CDR1 MNHEY, CDR2 SMNVEV (reference sequence). The CDR3 is 13 residues long. Deletions cut 0 bases from V and 6 bases from J, with 8 bases between. These data were also filed under a second study, of T cells in Graves' hyperthyroidism and ophthalmopathy. This second report adds: Uncontrolled infection, other autoimmune disease, pregnancy or lactation excluded patients. The HTBI primer set served for first-round RT-PCR of the TCR CDR3.

The sequenced sample was peripheral blood mononuclear cells (PBMCs), obtained at new diagnosis, from a patient treated with antithyroid drugs. The clonotype originates from a man aged 35 to 55 with Graves disease. The chain carries TRBV27 and TRBJ1-1; D is uncertain. The CDR3 DNA sequence: TGTGCCAGCAGTTTATCTGCGTCGGCTGAAGCTTTCTTT. Its translation: CASSLSASAEAFF.